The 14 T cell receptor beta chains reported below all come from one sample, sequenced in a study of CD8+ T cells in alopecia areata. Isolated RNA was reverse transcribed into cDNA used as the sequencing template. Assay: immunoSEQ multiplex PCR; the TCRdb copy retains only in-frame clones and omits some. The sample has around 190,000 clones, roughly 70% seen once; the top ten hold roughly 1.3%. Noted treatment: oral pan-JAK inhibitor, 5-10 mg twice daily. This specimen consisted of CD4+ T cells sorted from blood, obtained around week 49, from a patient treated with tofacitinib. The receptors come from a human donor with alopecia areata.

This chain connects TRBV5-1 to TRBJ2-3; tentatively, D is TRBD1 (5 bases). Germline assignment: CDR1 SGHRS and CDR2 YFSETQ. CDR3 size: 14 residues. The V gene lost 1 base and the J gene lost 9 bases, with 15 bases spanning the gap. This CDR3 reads CASSLTDKGQTQYF. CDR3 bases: TGCGCCAGCAGCTTGACGGACAAGGGTCAGACGCAGTATTTT.

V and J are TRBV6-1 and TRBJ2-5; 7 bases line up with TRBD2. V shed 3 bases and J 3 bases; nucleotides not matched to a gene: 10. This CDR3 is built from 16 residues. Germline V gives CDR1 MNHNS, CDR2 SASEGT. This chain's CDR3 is CASSDVLAGAEETQYF. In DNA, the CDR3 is TGTGCCAGCAGTGACGTGTTAGCGGGCGCCGAAGAGACCCAGTACTTC.

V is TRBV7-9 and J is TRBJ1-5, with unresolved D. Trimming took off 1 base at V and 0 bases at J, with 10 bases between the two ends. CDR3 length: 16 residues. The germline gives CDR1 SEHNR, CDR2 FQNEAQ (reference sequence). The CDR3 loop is CASSLDTQSSNQPQHF. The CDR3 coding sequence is TGTGCCAGCAGCTTAGATACCCAGTCTAGCAATCAGCCCCAGCATTTT.

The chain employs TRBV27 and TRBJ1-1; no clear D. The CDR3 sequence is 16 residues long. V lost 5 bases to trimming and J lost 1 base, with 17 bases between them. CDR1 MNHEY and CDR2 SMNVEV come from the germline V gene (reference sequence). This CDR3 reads CASSTNGVRSNTEAFF. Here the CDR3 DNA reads TGTGCCAGCAGTACAAACGGGGTTAGGTCGAACACTGAAGCTTTCTTT.

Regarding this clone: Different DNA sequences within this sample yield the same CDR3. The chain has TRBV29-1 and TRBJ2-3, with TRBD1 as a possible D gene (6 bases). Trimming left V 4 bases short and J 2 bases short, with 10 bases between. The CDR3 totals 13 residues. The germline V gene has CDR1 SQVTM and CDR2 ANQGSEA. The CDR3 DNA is TGCAGCGTTGGGGGGCGTGTCACAGATACGCAGTATTTT. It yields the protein CSVGGRVTDTQYF.

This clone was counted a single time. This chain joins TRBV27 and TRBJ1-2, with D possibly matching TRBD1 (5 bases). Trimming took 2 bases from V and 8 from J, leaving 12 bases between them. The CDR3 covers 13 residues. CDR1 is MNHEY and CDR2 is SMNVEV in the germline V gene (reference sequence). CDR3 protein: CASSLRKGIGYTF. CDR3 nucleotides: TGTGCCAGCAGTTTAAGGAAGGGGATCGGCTACACCTTC.

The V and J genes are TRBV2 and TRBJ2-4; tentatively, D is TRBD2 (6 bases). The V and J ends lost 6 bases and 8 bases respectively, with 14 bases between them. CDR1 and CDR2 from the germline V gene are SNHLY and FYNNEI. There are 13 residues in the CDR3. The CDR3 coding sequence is TGTGCCAGCAGGAACGGGACTCTCTACATTCAGTACTTC. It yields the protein CASRNGTLYIQYF.

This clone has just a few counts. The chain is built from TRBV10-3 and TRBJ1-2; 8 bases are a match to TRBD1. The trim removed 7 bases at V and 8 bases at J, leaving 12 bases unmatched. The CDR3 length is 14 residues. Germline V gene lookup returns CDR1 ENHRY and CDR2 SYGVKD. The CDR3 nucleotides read TGTGCCATCACCAGAACGACAGGGGCCGAAGGCTACACCTTC. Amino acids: CAITRTTGAEGYTF.

The CDR3 DNA reads TGCGCCAGCAGCATGCGGGAGGGGTACGAGCAGTACTTC. This codes for CASSMREGYEQYF. This chain links TRBV5-1 with TRBJ2-7; 9 bases match TRBD2. The CDR3 covers 13 residues. Per germline, CDR1 SGHRS and CDR2 YFSETQ. V lost 4 bases and J lost 4; bases outside the gene matches: 3.

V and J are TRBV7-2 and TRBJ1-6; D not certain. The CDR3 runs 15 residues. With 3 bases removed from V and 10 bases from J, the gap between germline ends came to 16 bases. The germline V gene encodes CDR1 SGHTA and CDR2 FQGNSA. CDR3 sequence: CASSFRGGGGSPLHF. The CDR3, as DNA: TGTGCCAGCAGCTTTCGAGGCGGAGGTGGATCACCCCTCCACTTT.

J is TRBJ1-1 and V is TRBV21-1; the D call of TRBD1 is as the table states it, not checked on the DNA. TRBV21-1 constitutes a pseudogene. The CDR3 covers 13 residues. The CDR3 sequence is CASSKRDTSEAFF. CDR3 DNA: TGTGCCAGCAGCAAAAGGGACACCTCTGAAGCTTTCTTT.

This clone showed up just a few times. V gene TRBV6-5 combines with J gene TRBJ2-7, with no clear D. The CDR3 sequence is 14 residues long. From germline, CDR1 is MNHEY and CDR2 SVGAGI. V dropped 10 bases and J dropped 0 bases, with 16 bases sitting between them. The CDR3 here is CATKDTLDSYEQYF. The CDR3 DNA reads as TGTGCCACCAAAGACACACTCGACTCCTACGAGCAGTACTTC.

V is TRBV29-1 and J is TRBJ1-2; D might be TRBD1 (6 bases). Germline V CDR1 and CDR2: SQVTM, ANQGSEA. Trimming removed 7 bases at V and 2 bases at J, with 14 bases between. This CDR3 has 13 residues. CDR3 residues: CSAGTQGNYGYTF. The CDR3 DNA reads TGCAGCGCGGGTACACAGGGCAACTATGGCTACACCTTC.

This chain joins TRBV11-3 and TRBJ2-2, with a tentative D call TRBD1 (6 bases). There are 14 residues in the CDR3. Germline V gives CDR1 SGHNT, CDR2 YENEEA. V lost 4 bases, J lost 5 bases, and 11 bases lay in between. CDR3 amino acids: CASSSSGQTGELFF. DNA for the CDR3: TGTGCCAGCAGCTCATCTGGACAGACCGGGGAGCTGTTTTTT.